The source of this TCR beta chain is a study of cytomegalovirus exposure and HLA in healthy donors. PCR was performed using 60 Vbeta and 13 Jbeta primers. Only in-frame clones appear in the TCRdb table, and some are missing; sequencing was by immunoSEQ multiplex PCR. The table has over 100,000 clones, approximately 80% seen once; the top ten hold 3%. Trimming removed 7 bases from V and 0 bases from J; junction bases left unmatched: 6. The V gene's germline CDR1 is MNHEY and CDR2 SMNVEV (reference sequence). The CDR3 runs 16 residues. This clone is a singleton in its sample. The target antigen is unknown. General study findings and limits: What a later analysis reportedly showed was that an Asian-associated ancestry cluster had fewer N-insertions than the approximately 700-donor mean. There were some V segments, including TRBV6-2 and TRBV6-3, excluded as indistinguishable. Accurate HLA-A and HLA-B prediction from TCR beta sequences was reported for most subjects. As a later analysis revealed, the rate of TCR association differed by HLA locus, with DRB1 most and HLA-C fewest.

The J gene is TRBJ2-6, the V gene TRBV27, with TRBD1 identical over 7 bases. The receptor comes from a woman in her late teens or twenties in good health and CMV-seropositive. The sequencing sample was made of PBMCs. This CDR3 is CASMRDRSSGANVLTF. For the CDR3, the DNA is TGTGCCAGCATGAGGGACAGATCCTCTGGGGCCAACGTCCTGACTTTC.